What follows are 29 T cell receptor beta chains derived from one specimen sequenced in a study of blood T cell repertoires in COVID-19 (dated by TCRdb to 2020 to 2021). Library method: the immunoSEQ multiplex PCR assay. TCRdb re-hosts the immuneACCESS table, in-frame sequences only. Its copies lack some clones; in the studies checked, an unresolved V gene accounts for under half of them, and the cause for the rest is not known. For this sample there are roughly 300,000 clones; approximately 90% appear just once. The ten top clones hold over 2% of the sample. Sequencing was performed on peripheral blood. These receptors originate from a woman aged 30 to 39 with COVID-19, enrolled during active disease.

The V and J genes are TRBV3-1 (or the pseudogene TRBV3-2) and TRBJ2-7, with a tentative D call TRBD1 (6 bases). V lost 0 bases and J 3 bases, leaving 12 bases between the germline ends. Germline V CDR1 and CDR2: LGHDT, YNNKEL (reference sequence). This CDR3 comprises 15 residues. The CDR3 nucleotides are TGTGCCAGCAGCCAAGAACAGGGTGGGGGCTACGAGCAGTACTTC. This sequence encodes CASSQEQGGGYEQYF.

This rearrangement joins TRBV6-1 to TRBJ2-7, with 9 bases fitting TRBD2. This CDR3 comprises 18 residues. The V gene's germline CDR1 is MNHNS and CDR2 SASEGT. Trimming cost V 0 bases and J 5 bases; bases outside gene matches: 14. The CDR3 DNA is TGTGCCAGCAGTGAAGCCCTATATAGCGGGAGTCAGAGCCACGAGCAGTACTTC. It specifies CASSEALYSGSQSHEQYF.

The chain uses TRBV19 and TRBJ1-2; 7 bases match TRBD1. The germline gives CDR1 LNHDA, CDR2 SQIVND (reference sequence). The V segment lost 3 bases and the J segment 5 bases; nucleotides outside the gene matches: 9. CDR3 length: 15 amino acids. DNA for the CDR3: TGTGCCAGTAGTATGGGGACAGCTCTGGTATATGGCTACACCTTC. Translating gives CASSMGTALVYGYTF.

V usage is TRBV19 and J usage is TRBJ1-5; TRBD1 matches 10 bases. The CDR3 runs to 16 residues. Germline V CDR1 and CDR2: LNHDA, SQIVND (reference sequence). J gave up 6 bases and V 8 bases, and 13 bases lay outside the gene matches. CDR3 in amino acids: CASFDRGLGYGQPQHF. The CDR3 DNA reads as TGTGCCAGTTTTGACAGGGGGCTAGGGTACGGTCAGCCCCAGCATTTT.

This clone was seen only once. The chain combines TRBV5-1 with TRBJ2-2; 7 nucleotides align to TRBD1. Germline V CDR1 and CDR2: SGHRS, YFSETQ. The CDR3 has 15 residues. The V segment lost 1 base and the J segment 5 bases; nucleotides outside the gene matches: 5. CDR3 region: CASSLTTGLTGELFF. CDR3 DNA: TGCGCCAGCAGCTTGACGACAGGGCTAACCGGGGAGCTGTTTTTT.

V gene TRBV29-1 combines with J gene TRBJ2-2, with 9 positions matching TRBD1. Trimming at V came to 6 bases and at J to 3 bases, leaving 5 bases not matched to a gene. Per the germline V gene, CDR1 is SQVTM and CDR2 is ANQGSEA. This CDR3 comprises 14 residues. The CDR3 loop is CSVLTGGYTGELFF. The CDR3, as DNA: TGCAGCGTCCTGACAGGGGGGTACACCGGGGAGCTGTTTTTT.

The chain joins TRBV30 to TRBJ2-7; 7 positions agree with TRBD1. This CDR3 is built from 14 residues. The V gene end was trimmed by 2 bases and the J gene end by 2 bases; junction bases not matched to a gene: 6. Germline assignment: CDR1 GTSNPN and CDR2 SVGIG (reference sequence). The chain's CDR3 is CAWSIGGTAYEQYF. CDR3 bases: TGTGCCTGGAGTATCGGTGGGACAGCCTACGAGCAGTACTTC.

V usage is TRBV2 and J usage is TRBJ2-4; D is unresolved. The V end was cut by 4 bases, the J end by 0 bases, with 4 bases between. The germline CDR1 and CDR2 sequences are SNHLY and FYNNEI. The CDR3 contains 13 residues. The CDR3 region has the DNA TGTGCCAGCAGTGTCCTAGCCAAAAACATTCAGTACTTC. Translation gives CASSVLAKNIQYF. Full variable domain (rest looked up from reference TRBV2 and TRBJ2-4): EPEVTQTPSHQVTQMGQEVILRCVPISNHLYFYWYRQILGQKVEFLVSFYNNEISEKSEIFDDQFSVERPDGSNFTLKIRSTKLEDSAMYFCASSVLAKNIQYFGAGTRLSVL.

The V gene is TRBV12-3 or TRBV12-4, the J gene TRBJ2-7; D gene unclear. The CDR3 runs to 11 residues. V was trimmed by 3 bases and J by 3 bases, leaving 3 bases between them. The CDR3 DNA reads TGTGCCAGCAGTTTTCGCTACGAGCAGTACTTC. Encoded protein: CASSFRYEQYF.

This chain uses TRBV5-4 with TRBJ1-6; 7 bases agree with TRBD1. The CDR3 is made up of 17 amino acids. In germline, CDR1 is SGHNT, CDR2 YYREEE (reference sequence). Trimming at V came to 0 bases and at J to 8 bases, leaving 11 bases not matched to a gene. DNA for the CDR3: TGTGCCAGCAGCTTGGGGTCTACAGGGGAACATCATTCACCCCTCCACTTT. Protein product: CASSLGSTGEHHSPLHF.

V and J are TRBV9 and TRBJ2-1; the match to TRBD2 covers 13 bases. Germline V gene data show CDR1 as SGDLS and CDR2 as YYNGEE. After removal of 0 bases from V and 9 bases from J, the junction contained 12 bases not matched to a gene. The CDR3 runs to 18 residues. In nucleotides, the CDR3 is TGTGCCAGCAGCGTAGGACTAGCGGGAGGTCGTCGGGGGGGTGAGCAGTTCTTC. It specifies CASSVGLAGGRRGGEQFF.

The gene calls are TRBV5-4 and TRBJ1-1, with a possible D match to TRBD1 (5 bases). The germline gives CDR1 SGHNT, CDR2 YYREEE (reference sequence). Trimming left V 5 bases short and J 3 bases short, with 14 bases between. The CDR3 extends over 14 amino acids. CDR3 residues: CASRIRVGDTEAFF. The CDR3 bases are TGTGCCAGCAGGATCAGGGTTGGGGACACTGAAGCTTTCTTT. Combining the CDR3 with reference TRBV5-4 and TRBJ1-1 gives the whole variable domain ETGVTQSPTHLIKTRGQQVTLRCSSQSGHNTVSWYQQALGQGPQFIFQYYREEENGRGNFPPRFSGLQFPNYSSELNVNALELDDSALYLCASRIRVGDTEAFFGQGTRLTVV.

The chain joins TRBV10-3 to TRBJ2-7, with 7 bases that match TRBD2. Germline V gives CDR1 ENHRY, CDR2 SYGVKD. The CDR3 is made up of 16 amino acids. With 0 bases clipped from V and 2 bases from J, the junction kept 7 bases outside the gene matches. The CDR3 nucleotides are TGTGCCATCAGTGAGTCGGGGGGGATCCCAACCTACGAGCAGTACTTC. As protein: CAISESGGIPTYEQYF.

The chain has TRBV5-1 and TRBJ2-1; tentatively, D is TRBD1 (5 bases). Germline loops: CDR1 SGHRS, CDR2 YFSETQ. V was pared by 1 base and J by 9 bases, with 14 bases between. This CDR3 is built from 14 residues. The CDR3 loop is CASSLIQTTGEQFF. The CDR3 DNA reads TGCGCCAGCAGCTTGATACAAACAACAGGTGAGCAGTTCTTC.

The chain employs TRBV9 and TRBJ2-1, with 9 nucleotides matching TRBD2. The CDR3 sequence is 16 residues long. The V gene's germline CDR1 is SGDLS and CDR2 YYNGEE. V lost 0 bases and J lost 7; bases outside the gene matches: 8. In DNA form, the CDR3 reads TGTGCCAGCAGCGTAGCCGGCGGGAGGGCCGGAAATGAGCAGTTCTTC. This sequence encodes CASSVAGGRAGNEQFF.

This chain joins TRBV7-8 and TRBJ1-1; 8 nucleotides align to TRBD1. The CDR3 runs 14 residues. V shed 5 bases and J 6 bases; nucleotides not matched to a gene: 8. Germline V gives CDR1 SGHVS, CDR2 FQNEAQ. The DNA for the CDR3 is TGTGCCAGCAGCAGGACAGGGCAATCAGCTGAAGCTTTCTTT. Translated, it gives CASSRTGQSAEAFF.

The J gene is TRBJ1-6, the V gene TRBV5-6; perhaps TRBD1 as D (6 bases). V gave up 4 bases and J gave up 3 bases, with 8 bases separating them. The CDR3 covers 14 residues. Germline V gene lookup returns CDR1 SGHDT and CDR2 YYEEEE. As DNA, the CDR3 is TGTGCCAGCAGCGAACAGGGCTATAATTCACCCCTCCACTTT. Amino acid sequence: CASSEQGYNSPLHF.

This rearrangement joins TRBV19 to TRBJ1-2; tentatively, D is TRBD1 (5 bases). V was shortened by 7 bases and J by 5 bases, with 17 bases between the two germline ends. Germline V gives CDR1 LNHDA, CDR2 SQIVND (reference sequence). The CDR3 has 14 residues. CDR3 sequence (DNA): TGTGCCAGTACCCGCCGGGGGGAGGGGTATGGCTACACCTTC. Translation gives CASTRRGEGYGYTF.

The rearrangement joins TRBV6-6 to TRBJ2-3; D gene unclear. The CDR3 is made up of 16 amino acids. Germline loops: CDR1 MNHNY, CDR2 SVGAGI (reference sequence). V was cut by 2 bases and J by 0 bases, with 12 bases left in between. For the CDR3, the DNA is TGTGCCAGCAGTTACCCTCTAGGAGATAGCACAGATACGCAGTATTTT. Its protein product is CASSYPLGDSTDTQYF.

The genes are TRBV19 and TRBJ2-2; TRBD1 matches at 7 bases. This CDR3 region has 15 residues. V shed 8 bases and J 7 bases; nucleotides not matched to a gene: 13. The germline gives CDR1 LNHDA, CDR2 SQIVND (reference sequence). The CDR3 region has the DNA TGTGCCAGTTCTAGTATCGACAGGGCGGTCGGGGAGCTGTTTTTT. Translating it yields CASSSIDRAVGELFF.

The rearrangement joins TRBV28 to TRBJ2-2; D is unclear. The CDR3 contains 13 residues. With 3 bases removed from V and 6 bases from J, the gap between germline ends came to 8 bases. Germline CDR1 reads MDHEN; CDR2 reads SYDVKM. Here the CDR3 DNA reads TGTGCCAGCAGTTTCGGAGACTCCGGGGAGCTGTTTTTT. Translating gives CASSFGDSGELFF.

The rearrangement uses TRBV24-1 and TRBJ1-2, with a possible D match to TRBD1 (5 bases). This CDR3 is 13 amino acids long. Germline assignment: CDR1 KGHDR and CDR2 SFDVKD. V lost 4 bases and J 3 bases, leaving 8 bases between the germline ends. This chain's CDR3 is CATSEGRDYGYTF. The CDR3 nucleotides are TGTGCCACCAGTGAAGGCAGGGACTATGGCTACACCTTC.

CDR3 in DNA: TGTGCCAGCAGCTTTAGCGGGATGGGGGCAGATACGCAGTATTTT. This sequence encodes CASSFSGMGADTQYF. The chain carries TRBV7-8 and TRBJ2-3; 8 bases line up with TRBD2. Germline CDR1 reads SGHVS; CDR2 reads FQNEAQ. The CDR3 consists of 15 residues. Trimming cost V 3 bases and J 4 bases; bases outside gene matches: 6.

This sequence joins TRBV28 and TRBJ1-5, with 7 nucleotides matching TRBD1. The CDR3 runs 16 residues. The germline V gene encodes CDR1 MDHEN and CDR2 SYDVKM. The V and J ends lost 3 bases and 3 bases, in that order; junction bases with no gene match: 8. CDR3 region: CASSFVLGGPNQPQHF. The CDR3, as DNA: TGTGCCAGCAGTTTCGTATTAGGGGGCCCCAATCAGCCCCAGCATTTT.

The CDR3 nucleotides read TGTGCCAGCAGTTACACGACAGGAGCTAACTATGGCTACACCTTC. Residues: CASSYTTGANYGYTF. The chain is built from TRBV6-5 and TRBJ1-2, with D perhaps matching TRBD1 (6 bases). Germline CDR1 is MNHEY and CDR2 is SVGAGI. This CDR3 contains 15 residues. The V gene lost 2 bases and the J gene lost 0 bases, with 10 bases spanning the gap.

The V gene is TRBV5-4, the J gene TRBJ2-2; D is ambiguous. The CDR3 loop spans 14 amino acids. The V gene lost 2 bases and the J gene lost 0 bases, with 5 bases spanning the gap. Germline CDR1 and CDR2: SGHNT and YYREEE (reference sequence). The DNA of the CDR3 is TGTGCCAGCAGCTTAGACACGAACACCGGGGAGCTGTTTTTT. Its protein is CASSLDTNTGELFF. The full variable domain, in which reference TRBV5-4 and TRBJ2-2 provide the parts outside the CDR3, is ETGVTQSPTHLIKTRGQQVTLRCSSQSGHNTVSWYQQALGQGPQFIFQYYREEENGRGNFPPRFSGLQFPNYSSELNVNALELDDSALYLCASSLDTNTGELFFGEGSRLTVL.

The CDR3 nucleotides are TGTGTCAGAAGCTTAGCGTCGACAGGCGGCGGGCGAAGTGGCTACACCTTC. This translates into CVRSLASTGGGRSGYTF. This sequence joins TRBV7-5 and TRBJ1-2; TRBD1, the table's D call, lacks a check against the DNA. TRBV7-5 counts as a pseudogene. CDR3 length equals 17 residues.

This chain uses TRBV15 with TRBJ1-4, with TRBD1 matching over 10 bases. CDR3 length: 15 amino acids. Germline V CDR1 and CDR2: LNHNV, YYDKDF (reference sequence). The V gene end was trimmed by 6 bases and the J gene end by 6 bases; junction bases not matched to a gene: 7. CDR3 region: CATRTDRGRDEKLFF. Written as DNA, the CDR3 is TGTGCCACCAGGACAGACAGGGGGCGAGATGAAAAACTGTTTTTT.

The chain recombines TRBV18 with TRBJ2-2; D may be TRBD2 (6 bases). The V gene's germline CDR1 is KGHSH and CDR2 LQKENI. This CDR3 has 16 residues. V was trimmed by 0 bases and J by 2 bases, leaving 10 bases between them. CDR3 sequence reads: CASSPPGGINTGELFF. CDR3 sequence (DNA): TGTGCCAGCTCACCACCGGGGGGAATCAACACCGGGGAGCTGTTTTTT.